Included here is one T cell receptor (beta chain) sequence, with context. As processed by the authors: Quantification of nucleated cells was approximated via reference gene primer amplification. TCRdb keeps only in-frame clones here, not all; method: immunoSEQ multiplex PCR. V and J calls and clone size are copied from that table; D and trimming were computed from the DNA. Of roughly 250,000 clones in the sample, around nine tenths were seen once. This record belongs to a study of blood T cell repertoires in COVID-19. About the study: PBMCs, B-cell-depleted T cells, or T cells were the source of the cDNA or gDNA that made up the material.

CDR3 size: 15 residues. The junction had 9 bases not matched to a gene; V was cut back by 0 bases and J by 7 bases. Germline V CDR1 and CDR2: SGHAT, FQNNGV. The clonotype was recovered from a woman aged 35 to 49 who had recovered from COVID-19. The chain has TRBV11-2 and TRBJ2-7; 7 bases are a match to TRBD1. The sequenced material came from peripheral blood. CDR3 amino acids: CASSLEHQGVLEQYF. The CDR3 DNA reads TGTGCCAGCAGCTTAGAACATCAGGGGGTTTTAGAGCAGTACTTC. The full variable domain, in which reference TRBV11-2 and TRBJ2-7 provide the parts outside the CDR3, is EAGVAQSPRYKIIEKRQSVAFWCNPISGHATLYWYQQILGQGPKLLIQFQNNGVVDDSQLPKDRFSAERLKGVDSTLKIQPAKLEDSAVYLCASSLEHQGVLEQYFGPGTRLTVT.